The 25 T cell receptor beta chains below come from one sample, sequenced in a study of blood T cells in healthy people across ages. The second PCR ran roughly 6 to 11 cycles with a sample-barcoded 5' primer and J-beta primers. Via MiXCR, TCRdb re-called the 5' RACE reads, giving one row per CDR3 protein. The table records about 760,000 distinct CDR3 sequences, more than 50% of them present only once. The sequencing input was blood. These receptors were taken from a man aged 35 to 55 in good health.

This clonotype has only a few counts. In DNA, the CDR3 is TGTGCCAGCAGCCCGACGTCCCGAATCTACGAGCAGTACTTC. This gives the protein CASSPTSRIYEQYF. This sequence joins TRBV7-8 and TRBJ2-7, with D unresolved. Germline V lookup: CDR1 SGHVS, CDR2 FQNEAQ. Deletions cut 5 bases from V and 3 bases from J, with 14 bases between. This CDR3 has 14 amino acids.

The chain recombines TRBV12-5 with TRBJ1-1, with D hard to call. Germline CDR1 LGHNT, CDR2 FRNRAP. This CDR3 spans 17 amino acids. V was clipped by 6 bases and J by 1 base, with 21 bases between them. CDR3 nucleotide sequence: TGTGCTAGTGGACCAAGGAGGTTCACCTGGCCGAACACTGAAGCTTTCTTT. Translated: CASGPRRFTWPNTEAFF.

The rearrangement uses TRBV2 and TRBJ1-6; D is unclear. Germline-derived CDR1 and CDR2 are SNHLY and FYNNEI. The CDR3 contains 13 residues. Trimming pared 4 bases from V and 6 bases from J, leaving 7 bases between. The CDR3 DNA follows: TGTGCCAGCAGTGCTGGGTTTAATTCACCCCTCCACTTT. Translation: CASSAGFNSPLHF.

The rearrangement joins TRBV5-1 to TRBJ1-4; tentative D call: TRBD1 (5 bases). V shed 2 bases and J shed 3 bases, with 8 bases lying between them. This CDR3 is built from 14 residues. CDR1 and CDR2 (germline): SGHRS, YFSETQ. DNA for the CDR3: TGCGCCAGCAGCTTACCGGGACCTAATGAAAAACTGTTTTTT. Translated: CASSLPGPNEKLFF. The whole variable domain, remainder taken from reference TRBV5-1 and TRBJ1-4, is KAGVTQTPRYLIKTRGQQVTLSCSPISGHRSVSWYQQTPGQGLQFLFEYFSETQRNKGNFPGRFSGRQFSNSRSEMNVSTLELGDSALYLCASSLPGPNEKLFFGSGTQLSVL.

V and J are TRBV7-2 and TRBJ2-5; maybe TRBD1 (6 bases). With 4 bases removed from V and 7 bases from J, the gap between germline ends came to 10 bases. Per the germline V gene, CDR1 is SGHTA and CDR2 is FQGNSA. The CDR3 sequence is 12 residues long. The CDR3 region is CASSSLGATQYF. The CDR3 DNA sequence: TGTGCCAGCAGCTCCCTGGGGGCGACCCAGTACTTC.

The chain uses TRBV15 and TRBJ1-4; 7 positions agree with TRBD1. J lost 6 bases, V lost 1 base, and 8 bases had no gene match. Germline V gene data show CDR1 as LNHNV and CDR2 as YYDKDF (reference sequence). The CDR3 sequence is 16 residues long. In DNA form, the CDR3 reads TGTGCCACCAGCAGAGGATTAGCAGGGGGGGATGAAAAACTGTTTTTT. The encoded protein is CATSRGLAGGDEKLFF.

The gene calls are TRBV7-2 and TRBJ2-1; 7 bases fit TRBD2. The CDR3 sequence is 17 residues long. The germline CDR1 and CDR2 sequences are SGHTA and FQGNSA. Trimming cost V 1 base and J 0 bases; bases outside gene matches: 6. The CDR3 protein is CASSLEVGGSSYNEQFF. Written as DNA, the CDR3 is TGTGCCAGCAGCTTAGAAGTGGGGGGGAGCTCCTACAATGAGCAGTTCTTC. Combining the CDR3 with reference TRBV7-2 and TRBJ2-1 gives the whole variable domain GAGVSQSPSNKVTEKGKDVELRCDPISGHTALYWYRQSLGQGLEFLIYFQGNSAPDKSGLPSDRFSAERTGGSVSTLTIQRTQQEDSAVYLCASSLEVGGSSYNEQFFGPGTRLTVL.

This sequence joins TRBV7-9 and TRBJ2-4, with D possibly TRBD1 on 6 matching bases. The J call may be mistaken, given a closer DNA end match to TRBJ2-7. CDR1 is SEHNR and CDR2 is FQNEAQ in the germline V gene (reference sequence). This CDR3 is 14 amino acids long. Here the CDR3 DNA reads TGTGCCAGCAGCACTCCGACAGGTACCTACGAGCAGTACTTC. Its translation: CASSTPTGTYEQYF.

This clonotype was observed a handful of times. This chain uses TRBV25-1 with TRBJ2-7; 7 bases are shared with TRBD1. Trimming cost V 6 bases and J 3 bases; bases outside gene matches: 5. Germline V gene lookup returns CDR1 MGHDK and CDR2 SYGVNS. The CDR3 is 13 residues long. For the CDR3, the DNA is TGTGCCAGCAGGCGACAGGGTGGCTACGAGCAGTACTTC. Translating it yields CASRRQGGYEQYF.

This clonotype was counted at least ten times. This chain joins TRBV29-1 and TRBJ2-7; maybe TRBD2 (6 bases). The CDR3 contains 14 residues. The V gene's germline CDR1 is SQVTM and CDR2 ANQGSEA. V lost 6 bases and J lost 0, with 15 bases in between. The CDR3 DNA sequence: TGCAGCGTCTCCCCGGGGGTTTCCTCCTACGAGCAGTACTTC. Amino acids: CSVSPGVSSYEQYF.

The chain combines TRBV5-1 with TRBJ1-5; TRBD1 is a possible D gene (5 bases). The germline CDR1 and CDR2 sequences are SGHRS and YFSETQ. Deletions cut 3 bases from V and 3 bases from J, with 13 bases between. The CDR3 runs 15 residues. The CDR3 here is CASSCWAGPNQPQHF. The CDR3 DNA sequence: TGCGCCAGCAGCTGTTGGGCAGGGCCCAATCAGCCCCAGCATTTT.

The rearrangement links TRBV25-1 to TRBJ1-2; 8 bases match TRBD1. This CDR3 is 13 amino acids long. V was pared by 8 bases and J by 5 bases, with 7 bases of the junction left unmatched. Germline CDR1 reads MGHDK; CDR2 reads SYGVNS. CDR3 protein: CASRDRRGYGYTF. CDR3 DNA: TGTGCCAGCCGGGACAGGCGGGGGTATGGCTACACCTTC.

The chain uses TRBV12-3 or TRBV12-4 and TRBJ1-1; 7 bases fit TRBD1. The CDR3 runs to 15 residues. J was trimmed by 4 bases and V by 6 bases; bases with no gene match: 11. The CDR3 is CASSLQGGGVTEAFF. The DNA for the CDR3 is TGTGCCAGCAGCCTCCAGGGGGGAGGCGTCACTGAAGCTTTCTTT.

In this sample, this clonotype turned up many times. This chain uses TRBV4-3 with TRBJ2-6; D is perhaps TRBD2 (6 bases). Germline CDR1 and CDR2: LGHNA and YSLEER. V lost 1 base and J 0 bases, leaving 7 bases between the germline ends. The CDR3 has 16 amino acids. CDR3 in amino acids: CASSQAGVSGANVLTF. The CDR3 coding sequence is TGCGCCAGCAGCCAAGCGGGAGTCTCTGGGGCCAACGTCCTGACTTTC.

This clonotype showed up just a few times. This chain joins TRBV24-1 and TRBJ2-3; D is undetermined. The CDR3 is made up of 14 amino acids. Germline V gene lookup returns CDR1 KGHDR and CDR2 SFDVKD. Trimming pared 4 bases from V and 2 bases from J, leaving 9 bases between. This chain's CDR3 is CATSEVGTTDTQYF. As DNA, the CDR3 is TGTGCCACCAGTGAAGTGGGTACCACAGATACGCAGTATTTT.

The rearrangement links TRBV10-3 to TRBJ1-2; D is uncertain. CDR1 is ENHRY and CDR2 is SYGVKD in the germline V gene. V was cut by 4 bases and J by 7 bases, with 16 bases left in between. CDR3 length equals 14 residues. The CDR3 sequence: CAISGVLSPGGYTF. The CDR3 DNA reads TGTGCCATCAGTGGGGTTCTGAGCCCTGGTGGCTACACCTTC.

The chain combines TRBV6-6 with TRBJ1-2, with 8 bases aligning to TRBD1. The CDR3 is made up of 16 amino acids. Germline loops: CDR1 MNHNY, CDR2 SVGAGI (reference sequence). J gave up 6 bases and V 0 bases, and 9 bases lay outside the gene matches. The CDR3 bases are TGTGCCAGCAGTTACTCGAAAGGTGCAGGGGGCGATGGCTACACCTTC. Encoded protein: CASSYSKGAGGDGYTF.

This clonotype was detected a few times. CDR3 amino acids: CAISEGLDEQFF. For the CDR3, the DNA is TGTGCCATCAGTGAGGGACTGGATGAGCAGTTCTTC. V usage is TRBV10-3 and J usage is TRBJ2-1; TRBD2 is a possible D gene (5 bases). The CDR3 contains 12 residues. In germline, CDR1 is ENHRY, CDR2 SYGVKD. Trimming removed 2 bases from V and 8 bases from J, with 7 bases in between.

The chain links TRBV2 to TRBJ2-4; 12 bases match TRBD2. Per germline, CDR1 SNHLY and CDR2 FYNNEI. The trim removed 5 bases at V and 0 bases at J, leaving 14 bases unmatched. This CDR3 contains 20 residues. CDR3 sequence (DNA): TGTGCCAGCAGTCGTCAAACCCTAGCGGGAGGGCCCATAGCCAAAAACATTCAGTACTTC. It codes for CASSRQTLAGGPIAKNIQYF. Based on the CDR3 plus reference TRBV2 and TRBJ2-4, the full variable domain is EPEVTQTPSHQVTQMGQEVILRCVPISNHLYFYWYRQILGQKVEFLVSFYNNEISEKSEIFDDQFSVERPDGSNFTLKIRSTKLEDSAMYFCASSRQTLAGGPIAKNIQYFGAGTRLSVL.

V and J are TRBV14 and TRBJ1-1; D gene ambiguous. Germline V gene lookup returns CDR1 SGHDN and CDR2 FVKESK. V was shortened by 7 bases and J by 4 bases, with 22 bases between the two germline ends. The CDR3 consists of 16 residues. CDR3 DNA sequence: TGTGCCAGCACAACAGACACCTTAGATCCGGGCACTGAAGCTTTCTTT. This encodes CASTTDTLDPGTEAFF. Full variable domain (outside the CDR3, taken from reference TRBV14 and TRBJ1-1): EAGVTQFPSHSVIEKGQTVTLRCDPISGHDNLYWYRRVMGKEIKFLLHFVKESKQDESGMPNNRFLAERTGGTYSTLKVQPAELEDSGVYFCASTTDTLDPGTEAFFGQGTRLTVV.

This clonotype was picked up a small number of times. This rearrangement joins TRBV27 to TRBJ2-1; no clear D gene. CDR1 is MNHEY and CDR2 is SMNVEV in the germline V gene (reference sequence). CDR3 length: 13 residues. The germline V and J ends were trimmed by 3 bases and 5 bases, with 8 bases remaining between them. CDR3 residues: CASSFAPNNEQFF. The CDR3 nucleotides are TGTGCCAGCAGTTTTGCGCCCAACAATGAGCAGTTCTTC.

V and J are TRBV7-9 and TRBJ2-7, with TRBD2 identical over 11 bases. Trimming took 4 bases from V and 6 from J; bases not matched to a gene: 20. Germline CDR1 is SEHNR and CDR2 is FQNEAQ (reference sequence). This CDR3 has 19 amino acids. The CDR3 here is CASSSAGTGIAGGQFEQYF. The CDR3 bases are TGTGCCAGCAGCTCGGCCGGGACAGGGATAGCGGGAGGGCAATTCGAGCAGTACTTC. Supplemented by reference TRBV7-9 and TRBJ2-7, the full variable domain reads DTGVSQNPRHKITKRGQNVTFRCDPISEHNRLYWYRQTLGQGPEFLTYFQNEAQLEKSRLLSDRFSAERPKGSFSTLEIQRTEQGDSAMYLCASSSAGTGIAGGQFEQYFGPGTRLTVT.

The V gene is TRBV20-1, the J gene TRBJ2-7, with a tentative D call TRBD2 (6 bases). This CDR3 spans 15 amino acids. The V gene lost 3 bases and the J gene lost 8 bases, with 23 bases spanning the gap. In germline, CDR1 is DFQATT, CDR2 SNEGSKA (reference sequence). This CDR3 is CSARGGPRKSEKQYF. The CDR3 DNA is TGCAGTGCTAGGGGGGGACCACGAAAAAGCGAAAAGCAGTACTTC.

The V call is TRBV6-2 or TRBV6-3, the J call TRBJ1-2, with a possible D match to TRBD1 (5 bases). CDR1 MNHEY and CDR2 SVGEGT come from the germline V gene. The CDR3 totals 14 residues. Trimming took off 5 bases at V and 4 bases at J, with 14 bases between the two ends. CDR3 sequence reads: CASSVEGPFYGYTF. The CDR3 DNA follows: TGTGCCAGCAGTGTCGAGGGACCCTTCTATGGCTACACCTTC.

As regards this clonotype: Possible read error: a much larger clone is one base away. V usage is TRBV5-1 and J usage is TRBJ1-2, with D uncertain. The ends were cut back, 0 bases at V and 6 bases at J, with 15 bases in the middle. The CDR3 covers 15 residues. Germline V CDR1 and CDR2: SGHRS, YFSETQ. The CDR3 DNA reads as TGCGCCAGCAGCTTGGTGGCCTACCCGACGGATGGCTACACCTTC. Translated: CASSLVAYPTDGYTF.